Below are 10 T cell receptor beta chains sequenced from a single sample in a study of blood T cell repertoires in COVID-19 (dated by TCRdb to the early 2020s). Libraries were built with the immunoSEQ multiplex PCR assay. TCRdb took this table from immuneACCESS and kept in-frame rearrangements with V and J called. Such tables lack part of the clones; where checked against another copy, unresolved V genes explain under half of the gap, and the rest is unexplained. This sample comprises roughly 100,000 clones, approximately 78% of them detected only once. About 9.6% of the sample lies in the top ten. Sample: peripheral blood. These receptor sequences come from a man in his fifties or sixties with active or convalescent COVID-19.

This clone was observed a single time. The CDR3 bases are TGTGCCAGCAGCCAAGTCGACAGGGGATTGGCTGGAAACACCATATATTTT. Residues: CASSQVDRGLAGNTIYF. The chain recombines TRBV3-1 (or the pseudogene TRBV3-2) with TRBJ1-3, with TRBD1 matching over 8 bases. CDR1 is LGHDT and CDR2 is YNNKEL in the germline V gene (reference sequence). This CDR3 is built from 17 residues. Trimming at V came to 1 base and at J to 2 bases, leaving 7 bases not matched to a gene.

This sequence joins TRBV29-1 and TRBJ2-1; 7 nucleotides match TRBD1. Germline V CDR1 and CDR2: SQVTM, ANQGSEA. The CDR3 sequence is 12 residues long. V was clipped by 6 bases and J by 6 bases; unmatched bases: 5. The CDR3 bases are TGCAGCGTGCGGACAGGTTTCAATGAGCAGTTCTTC. Its translation is CSVRTGFNEQFF.

The chain links TRBV27 to TRBJ2-2; tentatively, D is TRBD1 (6 bases). Germline-derived CDR1 and CDR2 are MNHEY and SMNVEV (reference sequence). The ends were cut back, 6 bases at V and 11 bases at J, with 16 bases in the middle. The CDR3 covers 13 residues. The CDR3 is CASRGQPGGELFF. The CDR3 bases are TGTGCCAGCAGGGGACAACCCGGCGGAGAGCTGTTTTTT.

This clone was seen a handful of times. J is TRBJ1-3 and V is TRBV7-2, with TRBD1 matching over 7 bases. The CDR3 is made up of 14 amino acids. V lost 4 bases, J lost 4 bases, and 4 bases stayed unmatched. Germline values: CDR1 SGHTA, CDR2 FQGNSA. The DNA for the CDR3 is TGTGCCAGCAGCTCGGGACAGACCGGAAACACCATATATTTT. Its translation is CASSSGQTGNTIYF.

The rearrangement joins TRBV30 to TRBJ2-1; D perhaps matches TRBD1 (6 bases). V lost 6 bases and J 8 bases, leaving 17 bases between the germline ends. CDR3 length: 13 residues. Germline V lookup: CDR1 GTSNPN, CDR2 SVGIG (reference sequence). This CDR3 reads CACGTPGPHEQFF. In DNA form, the CDR3 reads TGTGCCTGTGGGACACCGGGCCCCCATGAGCAGTTCTTC.

This chain joins TRBV15 and TRBJ2-7; 9 positions agree with TRBD2. This CDR3 comprises 16 residues. With V trimmed by 2 bases and J by 1 base, 6 bases remained unmatched. Per germline, CDR1 LNHNV and CDR2 YYDKDF (reference sequence). The CDR3, as DNA: TGTGCCACCAGCAGACAGACTAGCGGTCTGTCCTACGAGCAGTACTTC. Its translation is CATSRQTSGLSYEQYF. Full variable domain (missing parts from reference TRBV15 and TRBJ2-7): DAMVIQNPRYQVTQFGKPVTLSCSQTLNHNVMYWYQQKSSQAPKLLFHYYDKDFNNEADTPDNFQSRRPNTSFCFLDIRSPGLGDTAMYLCATSRQTSGLSYEQYFGPGTRLTVT.

The rearrangement joins TRBV5-1 to TRBJ2-7; 8 nucleotides match TRBD1. This CDR3 is 15 amino acids long. Per germline, CDR1 SGHRS and CDR2 YFSETQ. After removal of 2 bases from V and 0 bases from J, the junction contained 4 bases not matched to a gene. As DNA, the CDR3 is TGCGCCAGCAGCTTAGGCGGGACAGGCTCCTACGAGCAGTACTTC. Residues: CASSLGGTGSYEQYF. The full variable domain, with the rest looked up from reference TRBV5-1 and TRBJ2-7, is KAGVTQTPRYLIKTRGQQVTLSCSPISGHRSVSWYQQTPGQGLQFLFEYFSETQRNKGNFPGRFSGRQFSNSRSEMNVSTLELGDSALYLCASSLGGTGSYEQYFGPGTRLTVT.

V gene TRBV5-5 combines with J gene TRBJ1-5, with D tentatively TRBD1 (6 bases). Deletions cut 4 bases from V and 0 bases from J, with 14 bases between. This CDR3 has 16 amino acids. Germline V lookup: CDR1 SGHKS, CDR2 YYEKEE (reference sequence). CDR3 residues: CASSPTRQDSNQPQHF. CDR3 nucleotides: TGTGCCAGCAGCCCGACCCGACAGGATAGCAATCAGCCCCAGCATTTT.

The chain links TRBV18 to TRBJ2-3; D call uncertain. The germline V and J ends were trimmed by 0 bases and 7 bases, with 8 bases remaining between them. The germline V gene has CDR1 KGHSH and CDR2 LQKENI. The CDR3 covers 13 residues. The CDR3 DNA reads TGTGCCAGCTCACCACCGAACGCGAATACGCAGTATTTT. Residues: CASSPPNANTQYF.

The count of this clone is one. The chain couples TRBV12-5 to TRBJ2-7; the D gene is possibly TRBD2 (7 bases). Germline CDR1 LGHNT, CDR2 FRNRAP. With 1 base removed from V and 5 bases from J, the gap between germline ends came to 18 bases. CDR3 length: 16 residues. The CDR3 DNA reads as TGTGCTAGTGGTTTGGAGGGGGGGGAGGGCACCCACGAGCAGTACTTC. The encoded protein is CASGLEGGEGTHEQYF.